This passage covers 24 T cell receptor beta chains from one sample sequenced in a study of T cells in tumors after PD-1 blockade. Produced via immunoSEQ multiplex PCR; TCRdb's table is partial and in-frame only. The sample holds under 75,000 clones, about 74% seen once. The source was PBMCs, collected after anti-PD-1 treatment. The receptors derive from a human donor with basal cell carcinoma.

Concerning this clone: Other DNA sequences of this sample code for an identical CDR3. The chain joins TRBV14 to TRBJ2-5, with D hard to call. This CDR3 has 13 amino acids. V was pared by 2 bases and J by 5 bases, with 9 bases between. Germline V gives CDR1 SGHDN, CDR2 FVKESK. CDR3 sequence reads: CASSQLVQETQYF. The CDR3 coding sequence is TGTGCCAGCAGCCAATTGGTCCAGGAGACCCAGTACTTC.

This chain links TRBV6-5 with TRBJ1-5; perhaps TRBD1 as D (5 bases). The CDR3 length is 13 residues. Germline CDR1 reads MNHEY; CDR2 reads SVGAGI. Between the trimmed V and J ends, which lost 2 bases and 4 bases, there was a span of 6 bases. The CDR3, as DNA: TGTGCCAGCAGTTACAACAGGAATCAGCCCCAGCATTTT. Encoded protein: CASSYNRNQPQHF.

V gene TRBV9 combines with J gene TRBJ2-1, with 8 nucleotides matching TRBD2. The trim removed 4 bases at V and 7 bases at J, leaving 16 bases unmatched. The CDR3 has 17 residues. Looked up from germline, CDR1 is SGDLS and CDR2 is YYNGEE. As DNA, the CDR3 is TGTGCCAGCAGCCGTAGGGGCGGGGGGCCCCAGGGGAATGAGCAGTTCTTC. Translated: CASSRRGGGPQGNEQFF.

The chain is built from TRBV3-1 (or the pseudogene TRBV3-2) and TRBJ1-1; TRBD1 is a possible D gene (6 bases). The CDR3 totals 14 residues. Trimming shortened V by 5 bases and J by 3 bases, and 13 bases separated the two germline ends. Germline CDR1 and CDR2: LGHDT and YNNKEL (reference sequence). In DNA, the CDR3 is TGTGCCAGCAGCTCCAGGGGCCGCGACACTGAAGCTTTCTTT. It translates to CASSSRGRDTEAFF.

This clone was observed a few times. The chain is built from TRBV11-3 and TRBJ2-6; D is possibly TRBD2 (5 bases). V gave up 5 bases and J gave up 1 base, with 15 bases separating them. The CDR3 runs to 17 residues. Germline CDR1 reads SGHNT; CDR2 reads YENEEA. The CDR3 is CASSHRGRDSGANVLTF. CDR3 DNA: TGTGCCAGCAGCCACCGGGGTAGAGATTCTGGGGCCAACGTCCTGACTTTC.

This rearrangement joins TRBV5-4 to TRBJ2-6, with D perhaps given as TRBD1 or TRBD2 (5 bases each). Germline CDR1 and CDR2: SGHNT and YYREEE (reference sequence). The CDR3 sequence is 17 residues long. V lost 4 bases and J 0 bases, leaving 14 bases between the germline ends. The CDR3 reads CASSREQASSGANVLTF. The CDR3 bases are TGTGCCAGCAGCCGGGAACAGGCAAGCTCTGGGGCCAACGTCCTGACTTTC.

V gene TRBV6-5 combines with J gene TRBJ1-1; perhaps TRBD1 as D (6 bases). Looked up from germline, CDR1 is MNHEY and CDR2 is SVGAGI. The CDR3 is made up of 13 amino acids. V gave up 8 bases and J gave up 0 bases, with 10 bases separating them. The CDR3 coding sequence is TGTGCCAGCGATGGACAGATGAACACTGAAGCTTTCTTT. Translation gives CASDGQMNTEAFF.

The DNA for the CDR3 is TGTGCCAGCAGTGAAGCCCCAGGGAGGCAGACCCAGTACTTC. This translates into CASSEAPGRQTQYF. The rearrangement links TRBV2 to TRBJ2-5, with TRBD2 as a possible D gene (6 bases). V dropped 0 bases and J dropped 6 bases, with 11 bases sitting between them. Germline CDR1 SNHLY, CDR2 FYNNEI. CDR3 length: 14 amino acids. The full variable domain, completed using reference TRBV2 and TRBJ2-5, is EPEVTQTPSHQVTQMGQEVILRCVPISNHLYFYWYRQILGQKVEFLVSFYNNEISEKSEIFDDQFSVERPDGSNFTLKIRSTKLEDSAMYFCASSEAPGRQTQYFGPGTRLLVL.

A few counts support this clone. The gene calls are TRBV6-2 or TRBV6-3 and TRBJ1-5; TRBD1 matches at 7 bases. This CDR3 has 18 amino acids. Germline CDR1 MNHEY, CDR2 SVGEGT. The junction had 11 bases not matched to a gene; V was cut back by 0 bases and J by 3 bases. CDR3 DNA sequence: TGTGCCAGCAGTTACTCGGCGTGGTTACAGGGGTCCAATCAGCCCCAGCATTTT. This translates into CASSYSAWLQGSNQPQHF.

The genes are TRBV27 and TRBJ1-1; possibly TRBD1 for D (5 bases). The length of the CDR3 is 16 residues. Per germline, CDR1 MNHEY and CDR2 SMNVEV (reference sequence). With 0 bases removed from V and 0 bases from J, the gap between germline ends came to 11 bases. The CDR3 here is CASSLSRGVLNTEAFF. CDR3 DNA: TGTGCCAGCAGTTTATCGCGGGGGGTTTTGAACACTGAAGCTTTCTTT.

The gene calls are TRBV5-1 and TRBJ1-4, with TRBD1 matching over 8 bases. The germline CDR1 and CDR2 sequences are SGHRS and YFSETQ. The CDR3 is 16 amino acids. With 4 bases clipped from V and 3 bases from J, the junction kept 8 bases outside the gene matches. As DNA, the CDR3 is TGCGCCAGCAGCCGGGGTGGGACAGGTCCTAATGAAAAACTGTTTTTT. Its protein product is CASSRGGTGPNEKLFF. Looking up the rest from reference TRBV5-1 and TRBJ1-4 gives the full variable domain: KAGVTQTPRYLIKTRGQQVTLSCSPISGHRSVSWYQQTPGQGLQFLFEYFSETQRNKGNFPGRFSGRQFSNSRSEMNVSTLELGDSALYLCASSRGGTGPNEKLFFGSGTQLSVL.

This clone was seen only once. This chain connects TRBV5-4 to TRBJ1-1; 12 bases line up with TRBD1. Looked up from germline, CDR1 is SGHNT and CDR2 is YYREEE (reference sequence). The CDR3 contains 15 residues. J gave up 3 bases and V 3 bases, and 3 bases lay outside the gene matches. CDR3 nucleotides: TGTGCCAGCAGCTCTAGGGACAGGGGGCACACTGAAGCTTTCTTT. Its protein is CASSSRDRGHTEAFF.

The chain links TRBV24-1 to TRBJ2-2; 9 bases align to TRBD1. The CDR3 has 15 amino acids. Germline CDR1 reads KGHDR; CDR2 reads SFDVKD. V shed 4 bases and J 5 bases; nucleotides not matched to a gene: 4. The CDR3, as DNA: TGTGCCACCAGTGAAGGACAGGGGCGAACCGGGGAGCTGTTTTTT. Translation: CATSEGQGRTGELFF.

CDR3 amino acids: CASSLPGGSPLHF. The DNA for the CDR3 is TGTGCCAGCAGCTTGCCTGGGGGGTCACCCCTCCACTTT. The rearrangement uses TRBV5-6 and TRBJ1-6; tentative D call: TRBD1 (5 bases). Trimming stripped 1 base from V and 10 bases from J, with 9 bases between. CDR1 is SGHDT and CDR2 is YYEEEE in the germline V gene. This CDR3 region has 13 residues.

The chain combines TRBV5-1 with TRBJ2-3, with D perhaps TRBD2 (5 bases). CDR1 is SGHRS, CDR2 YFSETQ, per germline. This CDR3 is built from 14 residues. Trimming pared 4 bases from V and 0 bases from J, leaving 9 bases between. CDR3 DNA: TGCGCCAGCAGCCCGGACTCTAGCACAGATACGCAGTATTTT. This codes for CASSPDSSTDTQYF.

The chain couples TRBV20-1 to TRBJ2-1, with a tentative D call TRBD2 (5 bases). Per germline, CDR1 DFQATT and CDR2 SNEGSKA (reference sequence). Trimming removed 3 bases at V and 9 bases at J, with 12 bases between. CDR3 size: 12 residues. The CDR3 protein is CSASTRGSEQFF. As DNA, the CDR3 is TGCAGTGCTAGTACTAGAGGGAGTGAGCAGTTCTTC.

The CDR3 coding sequence is TGTGCCAGCAGCCCCAGACTAGCGGAAGGAGAGACCCAGTACTTC. Translation: CASSPRLAEGETQYF. This rearrangement joins TRBV7-8 to TRBJ2-5; 9 nucleotides match TRBD2. This CDR3 comprises 15 residues. Unmatched junction bases numbered 8, after V lost 5 bases and J lost 4 bases. Germline lookup yields CDR1 SGHVS and CDR2 FQNEAQ.

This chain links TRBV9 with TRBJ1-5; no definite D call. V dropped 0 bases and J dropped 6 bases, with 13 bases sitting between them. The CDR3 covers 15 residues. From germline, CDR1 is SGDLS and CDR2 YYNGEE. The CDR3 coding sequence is TGTGCCAGCAGCGTAGGGGGTTATTTCGGTCAGCCCCAGCATTTT. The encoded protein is CASSVGGYFGQPQHF.

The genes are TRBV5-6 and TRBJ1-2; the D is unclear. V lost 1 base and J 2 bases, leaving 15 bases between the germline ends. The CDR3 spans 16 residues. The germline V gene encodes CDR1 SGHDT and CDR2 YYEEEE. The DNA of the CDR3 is TGTGCCAGCAGCTTGAGGAGTCTCTTGGGGAACTATGGCTACACCTTC. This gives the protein CASSLRSLLGNYGYTF.

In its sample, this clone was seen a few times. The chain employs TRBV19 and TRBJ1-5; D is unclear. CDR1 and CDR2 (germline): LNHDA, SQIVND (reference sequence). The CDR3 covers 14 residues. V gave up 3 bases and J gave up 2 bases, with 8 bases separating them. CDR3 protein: CASSIPVGNQPQHF. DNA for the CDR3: TGTGCCAGTAGTATCCCAGTAGGCAATCAGCCCCAGCATTTT.

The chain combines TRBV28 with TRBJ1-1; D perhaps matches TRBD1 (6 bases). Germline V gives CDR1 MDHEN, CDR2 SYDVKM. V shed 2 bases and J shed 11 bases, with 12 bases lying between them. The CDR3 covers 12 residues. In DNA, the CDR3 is TGTGCCAGCAGTTTAGTAGGGGGGCCCGCTTTCTTT. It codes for CASSLVGGPAFF.

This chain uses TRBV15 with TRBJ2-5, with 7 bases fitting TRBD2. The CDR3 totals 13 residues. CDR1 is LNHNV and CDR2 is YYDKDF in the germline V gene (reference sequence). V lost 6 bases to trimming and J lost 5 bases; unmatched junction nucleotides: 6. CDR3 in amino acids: CATSPGGVETQYF. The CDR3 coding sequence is TGTGCCACCAGTCCGGGGGGTGTGGAGACCCAGTACTTC.

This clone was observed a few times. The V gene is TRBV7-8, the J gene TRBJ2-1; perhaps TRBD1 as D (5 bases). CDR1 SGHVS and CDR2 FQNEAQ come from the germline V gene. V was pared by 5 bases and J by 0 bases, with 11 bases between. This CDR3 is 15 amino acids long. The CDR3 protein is CASSANRHSYNEQFF. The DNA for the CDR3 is TGTGCCAGCAGCGCCAACAGGCACTCCTACAATGAGCAGTTCTTC.

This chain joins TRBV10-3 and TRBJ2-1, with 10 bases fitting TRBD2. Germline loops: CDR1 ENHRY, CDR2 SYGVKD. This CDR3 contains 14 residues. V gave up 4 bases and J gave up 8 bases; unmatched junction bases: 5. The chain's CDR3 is CAISVAGGQDEQFF. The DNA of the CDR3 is TGTGCCATCAGTGTAGCGGGGGGCCAGGATGAGCAGTTCTTC.